This TCR beta chain appears in the sequencing data of a study of cytotoxic CD8 clonotypes in ibrutinib-treated CLL (dated by TCRdb to 2020 to 2023). General notes on the study: The cohort was composed of some ten relapsed/refractory and 15 treatment-naive patients; IGHV unmutated status was identified in 17 to 18 patients. Cryopreserved peripheral blood mononuclear cells were obtained prior to treatment, at the time of response, and at either disease progression or sustained remission. Partial responses were observed in 24 patients and complete responses in 2; after a median follow-up of 68 months, remission was maintained in approximately 14 patients and progression was observed in approximately twelve. Every sample from remission and from progressive disease was obtained while the patients were still on ibrutinib. Of the approximately 86 participants in the trial, about two dozen had longitudinal samples available. An average of approximately 260,000 productive templates and tens of thousands of productive rearrangements was obtained per sample. Response samples were obtained after a median of approximately twelve months of treatment, with a range of roughly 6 to 36 months. What the study reported, not specific to this receptor: Sustained-remission and progressing patients did not have matched sampling times, and lymph node repertoires were not examined. Baseline clonality was found to be higher than that of age-matched healthy donors and was strongly correlated with circulating CD8+ T-cell counts. Clonality increased at ibrutinib response, stayed stable in sustained remission, and fell back toward baseline at progression. Public clonotypes were found to be uncommon and were observed to contract or remain stable during treatment; the increase in clonality was shown to reflect expansion of private clonotypes at ibrutinib response.

Around 2 micrograms of genomic DNA were extracted from cryopreserved PBMCs for TCR beta library preparation. High-throughput TCR beta sequencing was performed on longitudinal blood samples from CLL patients receiving ibrutinib monotherapy. Patients were enrolled in a phase 2 open-label single-center ibrutinib monotherapy trial. On a MiSeq, deep resolution sequencing aimed for a depth between 1 in 1 million and 1 in 200,000 T cells, with each clonotype covered approximately 9.2x on average. TCR beta libraries were generated with the immunoSEQ hsTCRB Kit. The study's own analysis went as follows. Data were analyzed with ImmunoSEQ Data Assistant and ImmunoSEQ Analyzer, with V, D and J genes assigned per IMGT definitions. Clonality, with values ranging from 0 to 1, was calculated as one minus the normalized Shannon entropy of productive rearrangement frequencies. Only overrepresented clonotypes making up at least 0.05% of each patient's repertoire were included in the public clonotype analysis. Repertoires from more than ten age-matched healthy donors in immuneACCESS were used as clonality controls. As stored in TCRdb, this immuneACCESS dataset retains in-frame rearrangements with V and J assigned. A fraction of the clones does not appear; measured against another copy, unresolved V genes explain less than half of the discrepancy, and the remainder lacks a known reason. The DNA was the basis for D and trimming; V, J and clone size are from that table. The sample table contains some 30,000 clones; only one count was recorded for more than 75% of them. The ten largest make up 51% of the sample.

Remarks on this clone: Its cognate antigen has yet to be identified. No qualities accompany the bases; no much larger clone lies one base away.

CDR1 and CDR2 are read off the germline V gene (reference sequence) as SGHKS and YYEKEE. V was cut back by 0 bases and J by 5 bases, leaving a gap of 8 bases between them. Reading from cysteine to phenylalanine, the CDR3 counts 13 amino acids. Only the CDR3 DNA stays, 39 bases, in frame from base 1. The material sequenced was PBMCs, taken after 36 months of ibrutinib treatment. Recombination connected TRBV5-5 to TRBJ1-2, with no D gene named confidently. The TCR comes from a human donor with chronic lymphocytic leukemia. The sequenced DNA is TGTGCCAGCAGCTTGGGCTGGGATTATGGCTACACCTTC. Its translation is CASSLGWDYGYTF.